These T cell receptor beta chains were read from a single sample in a study of blood T cell repertoires in COVID-19. Only in-frame clones appear in the TCRdb table, and some are missing; sequencing was by immunoSEQ multiplex PCR. The table lists about 100,000 clones, around nine tenths of them singletons. Sequenced sample: peripheral blood. The receptor source for this set is a man at least 80 years old with acute or convalescent COVID-19. CDR3s include the opening cysteine and the closing phenylalanine or tryptophan. The D gene is left open where the match is weak. Not all rows give a size; the values are once, few, many and, for expanded clones, a class.

CDR3 protein	CDR3 DNA	D gene	clone size	V gene	J gene
CASRGLAGGSPGNEQFF	TGTGCCAGCAGGGGACTAGCGGGAGGGTCCCCTGGCAATGAGCAGTTCTTC	TRBD2	-	TRBV27	TRBJ2-1
CASSRGGRDTQYF	TGTGCCAGCAGCCGAGGGGGTAGGGATACGCAGTATTTT	-	-	TRBV5-5	TRBJ2-3
CASSLGLAGVSEQYF	TGTGCCAGCAGCTTGGGACTAGCGGGAGTGAGTGAGCAGTACTTC	TRBD2	-	TRBV5-8	TRBJ2-7
CASYPTGPGGRVVDTQYF	TGTGCCAGCTACCCAACAGGCCCCGGCGGGAGGGTGGTAGATACGCAGTATTTT	TRBD2	-	TRBV18	TRBJ2-3
CASSRISTSGSTETQYF	TGTGCCAGCAGCCGGATTTCGACTAGCGGGAGTACGGAGACCCAGTACTTC	TRBD2	-	TRBV4-2	TRBJ2-5
CASSSPKRALTDTQYF	TGTGCCAGCAGTTCGCCAAAGCGGGCGCTCACAGATACGCAGTATTTT	-	once	TRBV28	TRBJ2-3
CASSWGTGDTYYGYTF	TGTGCCAGCAGCTGGGGGACAGGGGACACCTACTATGGCTACACCTTC	TRBD1	-	TRBV5-6	TRBJ1-2
CASSHRQDEQYF	TGTGCCAGCAGCCACCGACAGGACGAGCAGTACTTC	-	-	TRBV3-1/TRBV3-2	TRBJ2-7
CASSNRDRGDYGYTF	TGTGCCAGCAGCAACCGGGACAGGGGAGACTATGGCTACACCTTC	TRBD1	-	TRBV6-6	TRBJ1-2
CASSPDRSPYEQYF	TGTGCCAGCAGTCCAGACAGGTCCCCCTACGAGCAGTACTTC	-	-	TRBV6-5	TRBJ2-7
CAISVEQYTGELFF	TGTGCCATCAGTGTGGAACAGTACACCGGGGAGCTGTTTTTT	-	few	TRBV10-3	TRBJ2-2
CASKGQYNSPLHF	TGTGCCAGCAAGGGACAGTATAATTCACCCCTCCACTTT	TRBD1	-	TRBV6-6	TRBJ1-6
CASSYTTGITVTGELFF	TGTGCCAGCAGTTACACTACCGGGATTACGGTCACCGGGGAGCTGTTTTTT	-	-	TRBV6-2/TRBV6-3	TRBJ2-2
CASAARGQETQYF	TGTGCCAGCGCGGCCCGGGGCCAAGAGACCCAGTACTTC	-	once	TRBV19	TRBJ2-5
CATSAGGVGNQPQHF	TGTGCCACCAGTGCCGGAGGGGTCGGCAATCAGCCCCAGCATTTT	-	-	TRBV24-1	TRBJ1-5
CASSLVTAGHNEQFF	TGCGCCAGCAGCTTGGTTACAGCGGGACATAATGAGCAGTTCTTC	-	-	TRBV5-1	TRBJ2-1
CAWRRDSSYNSPLHF	TGTGCCTGGAGGAGGGACAGCTCCTATAATTCACCCCTCCACTTT	TRBD1	-	TRBV30	TRBJ1-6
CASSETGTSGPLGFF	TGTGCCAGCAGTGAGACCGGGACTAGCGGGCCACTGGGATTCTTC	TRBD2	few	TRBV28	TRBJ2-1
CASSSPDRSSEAFF	TGTGCCAGCAGCTCCCCGGACAGGTCCTCCGAAGCTTTCTTT	TRBD1	few	TRBV6-2/TRBV6-3	TRBJ1-1
CASSVGTSGGNNEQFF	TGTGCCAGCAGCGTCGGGACTAGCGGGGGCAACAATGAGCAGTTCTTC	TRBD2	-	TRBV9	TRBJ2-1
CASSLGLVEQYF	TGTGCCAGCAGCTTAGGGCTAGTCGAGCAGTACTTC	-	-	TRBV7-2	TRBJ2-7
CASSRTGGLQETQYF	TGTGCCAGCAGCAGGACAGGGGGCCTCCAAGAGACCCAGTACTTC	TRBD1	-	TRBV27	TRBJ2-5
CASSIRRSDTQYF	TGTGCCAGCAGCATCCGGAGGTCAGATACGCAGTATTTT	-	-	TRBV7-2	TRBJ2-3
CASSYNRAYEQYF	TGTGCCAGCAGTTACAACAGGGCCTACGAGCAGTACTTC	-	-	TRBV6-5	TRBJ2-7
CASSELAGTPSYF	TGTGCCAGCAGTGAATTGGCCGGGACACCATCCTACTTC	-	once	TRBV25-1	TRBJ2-5
CASSPGGYSNQPQHF	TGTGCCAGCAGCCCGGGAGGCTATAGCAATCAGCCCCAGCATTTT	-	-	TRBV5-5	TRBJ1-5
CASRGTSGYNEQFF	TGTGCCAGCCGCGGGACTAGCGGTTACAATGAGCAGTTCTTC	TRBD2	-	TRBV19	TRBJ2-1
CASPIRDQGTSVGEQYF	TGTGCCAGCCCAATAAGGGACCAAGGGACATCGGTAGGCGAGCAGTACTTC	-	-	TRBV18	TRBJ2-7
CASRPRDRGLAEGSYNEQFF	TGTGCCAGCAGACCTAGGGACAGGGGACTAGCCGAAGGCTCCTACAATGAGCAGTTCTTC	-	-	TRBV5-8	TRBJ2-1
CASLNGVPGTGELFF	TGTGCCAGTCTAAACGGGGTACCCGGCACCGGGGAGCTGTTTTTT	-	-	TRBV27	TRBJ2-2
CSVRGQGMETQYF	TGCAGCGTGCGCGGACAGGGGATGGAGACCCAGTACTTC	TRBD1	once	TRBV29-1	TRBJ2-5
CASSLVRDNTYEQYF	TGTGCCAGCTCACTAGTCCGGGACAACACCTACGAGCAGTACTTC	-	-	TRBV18	TRBJ2-7
CASSFPTSARNNEQFF	TGTGCCAGCAGCTTCCCTACTAGCGCCAGGAACAATGAGCAGTTCTTC	TRBD2	-	TRBV5-4	TRBJ2-1
CASSTPSRGNNQPQHF	TGTGCCAGTAGTACCCCGAGCAGGGGGAATAATCAGCCCCAGCATTTT	TRBD1	-	TRBV19	TRBJ1-5
CASSPLSGRAATDTQYF	TGTGCCAGCAGTCCCCTTAGCGGGAGGGCCGCCACAGATACGCAGTATTTT	TRBD2	-	TRBV27	TRBJ2-3
CASSQRNVRLHF	TGTGCCAGCAGCCAAAGGAATGTCAGGCTCCACTTT	-	-	TRBV14	TRBJ1-6
CASSDSTGGVYNSPLHF	TGTGCCAGCAGTGACTCAACAGGGGGCGTATATAATTCACCCCTCCACTTT	TRBD1	-	TRBV6-4	TRBJ1-6
CASSILGGSNQPQHF	TGTGCCAGTAGTATATTAGGGGGTAGCAATCAGCCCCAGCATTTT	-	-	TRBV19	TRBJ1-5
CASSRVDSPTYEQYF	TGTGCCAGCAGCCGCGTGGACTCCCCAACCTACGAGCAGTACTTC	-	few	TRBV5-6	TRBJ2-7
CASSENAGPYEQYF	TGTGCCAGCAGTGAAAACGCAGGGCCCTACGAGCAGTACTTC	-	-	TRBV6-1	TRBJ2-7
CASPGVNIQYF	TGCGCCAGCCCGGGGGTAAACATTCAGTACTTC	-	-	TRBV23-1	TRBJ2-4
CATSEWGQGRDTQYF	TGTGCCACCAGTGAATGGGGGCAGGGGCGGGATACGCAGTATTTT	-	-	TRBV24-1	TRBJ2-3
CASSLSGRAQETQYF	TGTGCCAGCAGCTTAAGCGGGAGGGCCCAAGAGACCCAGTACTTC	TRBD2	-	TRBV11-2	TRBJ2-5
CATGGQGKYEQYF	TGTGCCACCGGGGGACAGGGAAAATACGAGCAGTACTTC	TRBD1	-	TRBV10-3	TRBJ2-7
CASSSTGQSHYGYTF	TGTGCCAGCAGTTCTACGGGACAGTCCCACTATGGCTACACCTTC	TRBD1	-	TRBV6-2/TRBV6-3	TRBJ1-2
CASSLGHPRSNEQFF	TGTGCCAGCAGTTTAGGTCACCCTCGGAGCAATGAGCAGTTCTTC	-	-	TRBV28	TRBJ2-1
CASRWGQSVVNTEAFF	TGTGCCAGCAGATGGGGACAGTCGGTAGTGAACACTGAAGCTTTCTTT	TRBD1	-	TRBV6-6	TRBJ1-1
CASRPGQASGANVLTF	TGCGCCAGCAGACCGGGACAGGCCTCTGGGGCCAACGTCCTGACTTTC	TRBD1	-	TRBV5-1	TRBJ2-6
CASSYTSGRGNEQFF	TGTGCCAGCAGCTATACTAGCGGGAGGGGGAATGAGCAGTTCTTC	TRBD2	-	TRBV7-2	TRBJ2-1
CASSLGTSGMGAGYNEQFF	TGTGCCAGCAGCCTAGGGACTAGCGGGATGGGGGCAGGCTACAATGAGCAGTTCTTC	TRBD2	-	TRBV5-4	TRBJ2-1
CASSHSNTEAFF	TGTGCCAGCAGCCACTCTAACACTGAAGCTTTCTTT	-	few	TRBV6-6	TRBJ1-1
CASRRNLGAGLECNEQFF	TGCGCCAGCAGACGCAATTTGGGGGCAGGCCTCGAGTGTAATGAGCAGTTCTTC	-	-	TRBV10-1	TRBJ2-1
CASSQQPNTEAFF	TGTGCCAGCAGTCAACAGCCGAACACTGAAGCTTTCTTT	-	-	TRBV28	TRBJ1-1
CASSVSAGREETQYF	TGTGCCAGCAGCGTATCGGCGGGACGGGAAGAGACCCAGTACTTC	-	-	TRBV9	TRBJ2-5
CASSPTETGNTIYF	TGCGCCAGCAGCCCTACAGAGACTGGAAACACCATATATTTT	-	-	TRBV5-1	TRBJ1-3